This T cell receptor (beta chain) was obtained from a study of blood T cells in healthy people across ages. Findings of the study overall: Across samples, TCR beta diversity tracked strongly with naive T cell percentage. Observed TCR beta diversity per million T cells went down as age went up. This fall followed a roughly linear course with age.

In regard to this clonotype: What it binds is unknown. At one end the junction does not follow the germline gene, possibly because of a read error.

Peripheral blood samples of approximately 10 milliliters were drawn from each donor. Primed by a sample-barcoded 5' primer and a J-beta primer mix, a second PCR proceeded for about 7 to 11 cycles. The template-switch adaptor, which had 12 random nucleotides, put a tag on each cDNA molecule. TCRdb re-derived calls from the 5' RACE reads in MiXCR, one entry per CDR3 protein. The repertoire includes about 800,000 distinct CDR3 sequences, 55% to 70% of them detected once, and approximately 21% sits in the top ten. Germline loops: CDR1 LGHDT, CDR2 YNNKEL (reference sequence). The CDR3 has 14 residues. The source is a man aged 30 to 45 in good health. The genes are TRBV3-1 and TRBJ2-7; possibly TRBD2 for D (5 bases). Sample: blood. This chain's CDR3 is CASSQAVSSYEQYF. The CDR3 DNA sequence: TGCGCCAGCAGCCAAGCGGTAAGCTCCTACGAGCAGTACTTC.